Sequencing of this T cell receptor (beta chain) was carried out in a study of blood T cells in healthy people across ages. Trimming removed 6 bases at V and 1 base at J, with 12 bases between. The CDR3 is made up of 14 amino acids. The germline V gene encodes CDR1 MNHEY and CDR2 SVGEGT. General observations from the study: Both naive CD4+ cell counts and diversity were greater in long-lived donors than in aged donors. Strong correlation was found linking TCR beta diversity to naive T cell percentage.

Next came a second PCR, run for roughly 7 to 12 cycles, which used a sample-barcoded 5' primer along with a J-beta primer mix. Each CDR3 protein gets one entry after TCRdb re-called the 5' RACE reads with MiXCR. Of about 1.6 million distinct CDR3 sequences listed, 30% to 35% are singletons. Regarding this clonotype: Its antigen remains unidentified.

Source material: blood. This sequence joins TRBV6-2 or TRBV6-3 and TRBJ1-1; the D gene is possibly TRBD1 (5 bases). The sequence came from a woman younger than 45 in good health. CDR3 nucleotide sequence: TGTGCCAGCAGACGGGACGGTGAGAACACTGAAGCTTTCTTT. Translated: CASRRDGENTEAFF.